This is a list of T cell receptor beta chains from one sample in a study of cytomegalovirus exposure and HLA in healthy donors. The data were produced by immunoSEQ multiplex PCR, yet TCRdb's version contains in-frame clones alone and is incomplete. This sample has roughly 52,000 clones; just over 90% occur once, and the top ten carry more than 1.5%. Source material: PBMCs. These receptors were obtained from a woman younger than 35 in good health and CMV-seropositive. CDR3s include the opening cysteine and the closing phenylalanine or tryptophan. The D gene is left open where the match is weak. Size tells how often a clone was seen (once, few, many) or the class of an expanded clone, and some rows leave it out.

v_gene	d_gene	j_gene	abundance	CDR3nt	CDR3aa
TRBV11-2	TRBD2	TRBJ2-1	-	TGTGCCAGCAGCTCTCCTAGCGGGGGGGCTAGGGATGAGCAGTTCTTC	CASSSPSGGARDEQFF
TRBV7-8	TRBD1	TRBJ1-2	-	TGTGCCAGCAGCCCATCCGGGACAGAGTATGGCTACACCTTC	CASSPSGTEYGYTF
TRBV9	-	TRBJ1-6	-	TGTGCCAGCAGCGTAGCTAACTATAATTCACCCCTCCACTTT	CASSVANYNSPLHF
TRBV5-4	TRBD2	TRBJ2-1	-	TGTGCCAGCAGCTTTTCGCTAGCGGGGTTCGGGGGTAATGAGCAGTTCTTC	CASSFSLAGFGGNEQFF
TRBV27	-	TRBJ2-7	-	TGTGCCAGCAGTCCGGGGTCCTACGAGCAGTACTTC	CASSPGSYEQYF
TRBV4-1	-	TRBJ2-1	once	TGCGCCAGCAGCCAAGACGGGGTCCTTCGATTTGGACAGTTCTTC	CASSQDGVLRFGQFF
TRBV6-6	TRBD1	TRBJ2-7	-	TGTGCCAGCAGTTCACCGGGACAGAATAAATACGAGCAGTACTTC	CASSSPGQNKYEQYF
TRBV2	TRBD1	TRBJ1-4	-	TGTGCCAGCAGTCCTACAGGGGGGTTAGGTGAAAAACTGTTTTTT	CASSPTGGLGEKLFF
TRBV6-1	-	TRBJ2-7	few	TGTGCCAGCAGTGACCTAAAGGTAGCACAGGGCTACGAGCAGTACTTC	CASSDLKVAQGYEQYF
TRBV27	TRBD1	TRBJ2-6	once	TGTGCCAGCAGTTTGGCCGGGACAGCTCTGTCCGGGGCCAACGTCCTGACTTTC	CASSLAGTALSGANVLTF
TRBV6-4	TRBD2	TRBJ2-1	once	TGTGCCAGCAGTGACTCAGCGGGGGGGCCGCGAGAGCAGTTCTTC	CASSDSAGGPREQFF
TRBV5-8	TRBD1	TRBJ2-5	-	TGTGCCAGCAGCTTAGTAGGGGGCTTGGAGACCCAGTACTTC	CASSLVGGLETQYF
TRBV2	-	TRBJ2-1	-	TGTGCCAGCAGTGAAGTCGGTGGCAATGAGCAGTTCTTC	CASSEVGGNEQFF
TRBV7-9	-	TRBJ1-2	-	TGTGCCAGCAGCTTATATACTTCTAACTATGGCTACACCTTC	CASSLYTSNYGYTF
TRBV7-9	-	TRBJ1-4	-	TGTGCCAGCAGCTTAGGGAAGACAAATGAAAAACTGTTTTTT	CASSLGKTNEKLFF
TRBV7-9	-	TRBJ1-3	once	TGTGCCAGCAGCTTCTCCGTGGGAGCTGGAAACACCATATATTTT	CASSFSVGAGNTIYF
TRBV30	-	TRBJ1-1	-	TGTGCCTGGAGTCTCAGGGGCACTGAAGCTTTCTTT	CAWSLRGTEAFF
TRBV6-1	-	TRBJ2-2	once	TGTGCCAGCAGCCCAAGGGGGGGCGGGCGGGAGCTGTTTTTT	CASSPRGGGRELFF
TRBV6-1	-	TRBJ2-2	-	TGTGCCAGCATCCTTGTTCCGAACACCGGGGAGCTGTTTTTT	CASILVPNTGELFF
TRBV7-3	TRBD2	TRBJ2-3	-	TGTGCCAGCAGCTTAACCCCGGGGGGGTGGACAGATACGCAGTATTTT	CASSLTPGGWTDTQYF
TRBV5-1	TRBD2	TRBJ2-5	-	TGCGCCAGCAGCGGGAAGCGGGGGGGCTCAGAGACCCAGTACTTC	CASSGKRGGSETQYF
TRBV4-1	TRBD2	TRBJ2-7	-	TGCGCCAGCAGCCAAGATAGGTCCCGACTAGCGGGGGTCTACGAGCAGTACTTC	CASSQDRSRLAGVYEQYF
TRBV4-3	-	TRBJ2-3	once	TGCGCCAGCAGCCAAGTTCTGGTAGCCCTAAAAAGCACAGATACGCAGTATTTT	CASSQVLVALKSTDTQYF
TRBV9	TRBD2	TRBJ2-7	-	TGTGCCAGCAGCCCTAGGGGAGGGTCCTACTACGAGCAGTACTTC	CASSPRGGSYYEQYF
TRBV6-5	-	TRBJ1-2	few	TGTGCCAGCAGGCGTGGACGGGAGCCTAACTATGGCTACACCTTC	CASRRGREPNYGYTF
TRBV27	TRBD2	TRBJ2-2	-	TGTGCCAGCAGTTATTTTGCGGGGGAGACCGGGGAGCTGTTTTTT	CASSYFAGETGELFF
TRBV4-1	-	TRBJ1-1	-	TGCGCCAGCAGCCAAGATCAAGGGGGTGAAGCTTTCTTT	CASSQDQGGEAFF
TRBV18	-	TRBJ2-5	once	TGTGCCAGCTCACCAGGAGATTTAGCGGAGCAAGAGACCCAGTACTTC	CASSPGDLAEQETQYF
TRBV7-2	-	TRBJ1-1	-	TGTGCCAGCAGCCCCTATTCTGGGGCATCCGAAGCTTTCTTT	CASSPYSGASEAFF
TRBV5-1	TRBD1	TRBJ1-6	-	TGCGCCAGCAGCCTAAAGGGACAGGGTAATTCACCCCTCCACTTT	CASSLKGQGNSPLHF
TRBV7-9	TRBD1	TRBJ1-2	-	TGTGCCAGCAGCCTCAGGGGGACTAACTATGGCTACACCTTC	CASSLRGTNYGYTF
TRBV7-3	TRBD1	TRBJ1-2	-	TGTGCCAGCAGCCAAGGGACAGGAAACTATGGCTACACCTTC	CASSQGTGNYGYTF
TRBV30	-	TRBJ1-2	-	TGTGCCTGGAGTCCAGGTTCCTATGGCTACACCTTC	CAWSPGSYGYTF
TRBV10-3	TRBD1	TRBJ1-6	-	TGTGCCATCAGTGAGTCTGCCGGGACAGGGGCCCATTCACCCCTCCACTTT	CAISESAGTGAHSPLHF
TRBV14	-	TRBJ2-7	few	TGTGCCAGCAGCCACCGACAGCCCTACGAGCAGTACTTC	CASSHRQPYEQYF
TRBV19	TRBD1	TRBJ1-1	-	TGTGCCAGTAGTACCAGGGGGCGGAACACTGAAGCTTTCTTT	CASSTRGRNTEAFF
TRBV2	-	TRBJ2-3	-	TGTGCCAGCGGCGGGACAGCGTCCTGGGATACGCAGTATTTT	CASGGTASWDTQYF
TRBV7-6	-	TRBJ2-7	-	TGTGCCAGCAGCTTAGGCGCCAGACTCGACGAGCAGTACTTC	CASSLGARLDEQYF
TRBV5-1	TRBD1	TRBJ2-7	once	TGCGCCAGCTTCGACAGGGAAGTGGGAGAGGACGAGCAGTACTTC	CASFDREVGEDEQYF
TRBV19	TRBD1	TRBJ1-5	once	TGTGCCAGTAGTATTGGGACAGGGGTGCATTTT	CASSIGTGVHF